The clone carrying this TCR beta chain was seen repeatedly, ten times or more. Its antigen is not identified. This CDR3 region has 14 residues. Germline V gives CDR1 SGHRS, CDR2 YFSETQ. The V end lost 2 bases, the J end lost 10 bases, and 16 bases lay between the germline ends. The sample is drawn from a study of T-cell memory formation after mild COVID-19. Study-wide findings and caveats: Among CD4+ contracting clones, most were CM and EM, and CD8+ ones EMRA. Second-wave clones with a day 37 peak had unconfirmed SARS-CoV-2 specificity.

MiXCR, run by TCRdb on the 5' RACE reads, gives a single entry per CDR3 protein. The profile covers roughly 250,000 distinct CDR3 sequences, with about 16% appearing a single time and 3.5% taken by the ten largest. The receptor comes from a man between 18 and 35 years old who had mild COVID-19 (a few samples of this study predate the infection). Cell type and time point are not known. Sequencing was carried out using PBMCs or a T cell subset sorted from them (not recorded which). The genes are TRBV5-1 and TRBJ2-1, with a weak D call TRBD2 (5 bases). The DNA for the CDR3 is TGCGCCAGCAGCTTAGGGCTAGTACTAGAAGAGCAGTTCTTC. It specifies CASSLGLVLEEQFF.